This TCR beta chain was profiled in a study of Graves' ophthalmopathy and Graves' hyperthyroidism. Study conclusions and caveats: Blood shared most expanded thyroid clonotypes above 0.001 frequency. It was with 65% to 71% sensitivity and almost 75% specificity that the model predicted ophthalmopathy progression. Between ophthalmopathy and stable hyperthyroidism, a 13-signature model drew a separation with around 88% sensitivity and 70% to 84% specificity.

The CDR3 is made up of 14 amino acids. Trimming shortened V by 0 bases and J by 4 bases, and 8 bases separated the two germline ends. Germline lookup yields CDR1 SGHDT and CDR2 YYEEEE. Amplifying from RNA transcripts, the study obtained TCR beta CDR3 regions. Amplification began with first-round RT-PCR using HTBI primers, then second-round multiplex PCR was performed. TCRdb processed the multiplex PCR reads anew with MiXCR; each CDR3 protein has one entry. The sample carries some 1.1 million distinct CDR3 sequences, about 35% recorded once. Details on this clonotype: Its target is unknown.

The sample was peripheral blood or thyroid tissue (not recorded which). The chain uses TRBV5-6 and TRBJ1-5, with unresolved D. The receptor's source is an adult man with Graves' hyperthyroidism. The CDR3 nucleotides are TGTGCCAGCAGCTTGGGATTCGGGAATCAGCCCCAGCATTTT. Translation gives CASSLGFGNQPQHF.